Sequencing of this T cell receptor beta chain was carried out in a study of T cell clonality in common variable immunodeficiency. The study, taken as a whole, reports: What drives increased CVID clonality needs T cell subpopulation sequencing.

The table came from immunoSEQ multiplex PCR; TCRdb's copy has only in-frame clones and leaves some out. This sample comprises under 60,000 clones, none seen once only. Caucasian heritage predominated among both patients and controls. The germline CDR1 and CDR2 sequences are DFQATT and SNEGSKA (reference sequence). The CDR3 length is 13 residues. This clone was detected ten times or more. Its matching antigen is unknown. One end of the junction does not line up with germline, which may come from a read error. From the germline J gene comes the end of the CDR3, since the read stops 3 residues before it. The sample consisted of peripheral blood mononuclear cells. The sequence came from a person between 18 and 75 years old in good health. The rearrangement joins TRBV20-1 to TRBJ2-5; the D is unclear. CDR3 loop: CGARFPGQETQYF. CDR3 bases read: TGCGGTGCTAGATTTCCAGGCCAAGAGACC.